The T cell receptor beta chain under discussion was sequenced for a study of T cell responses to AZD1222 COVID-19 vaccine. Only in-frame clones appear in the TCRdb table, and some are missing; sequencing was by immunoSEQ multiplex PCR. The data show over 100,000 clones, over 75% seen once. This clone appeared a single time. What it binds is unknown. Study observations and caveats: Reportedly, close to half of spike-specific TCRs are directed against unmutated variant regions.

Germline V gene sequence: CDR1 SGHKS, CDR2 YYEKEE (reference sequence). CDR3 length: 14 residues. The V and J ends lost 0 bases and 4 bases respectively, with 10 bases between them. The receptor comes from an adult in good health. J is TRBJ1-2 and V is TRBV5-5; D may be TRBD1 (5 bases). The specimen was peripheral blood, collected on day 0 of AZD1222 vaccination. CDR3: CASSLVGVAYGYTF. CDR3 coding DNA: TGTGCCAGCAGCTTGGTGGGGGTTGCCTATGGCTACACCTTC. Drawing the rest from reference TRBV5-5 and TRBJ1-2, the complete variable domain is DAGVTQSPTHLIKTRGQQVTLRCSPISGHKSVSWYQQVLGQGPQFIFQYYEKEERGRGNFPDRFSARQFPNYSSELNVNALLLGDSALYLCASSLVGVAYGYTFGSGTRLTVV.